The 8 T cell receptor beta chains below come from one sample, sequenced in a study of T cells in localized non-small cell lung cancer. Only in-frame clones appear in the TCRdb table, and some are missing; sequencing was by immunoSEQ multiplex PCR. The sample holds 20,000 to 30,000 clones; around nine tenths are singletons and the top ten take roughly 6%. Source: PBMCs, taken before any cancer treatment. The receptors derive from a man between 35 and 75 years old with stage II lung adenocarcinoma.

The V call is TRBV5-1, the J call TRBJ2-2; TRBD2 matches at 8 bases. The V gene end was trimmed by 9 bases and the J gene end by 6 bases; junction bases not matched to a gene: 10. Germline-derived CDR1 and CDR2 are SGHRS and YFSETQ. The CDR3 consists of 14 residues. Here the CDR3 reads CATPSIAGPGELFF. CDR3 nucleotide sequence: TGCGCCACCCCCTCGATAGCGGGACCCGGGGAGCTGTTTTTT.

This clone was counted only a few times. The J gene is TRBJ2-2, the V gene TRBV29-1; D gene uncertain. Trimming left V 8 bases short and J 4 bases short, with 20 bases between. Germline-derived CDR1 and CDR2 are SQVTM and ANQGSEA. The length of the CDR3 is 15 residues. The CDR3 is CSFRAGQERTGELFF. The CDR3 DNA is TGCAGCTTCCGCGCCGGGCAGGAGCGCACCGGGGAGCTGTTTTTT.

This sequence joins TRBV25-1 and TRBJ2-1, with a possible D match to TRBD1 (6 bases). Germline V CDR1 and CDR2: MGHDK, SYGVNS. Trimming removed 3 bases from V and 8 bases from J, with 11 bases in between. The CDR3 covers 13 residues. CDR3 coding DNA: TGTGCCAGCAGTGACTGGGCAGGGGATGAGCAGTTCTTC. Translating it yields CASSDWAGDEQFF.

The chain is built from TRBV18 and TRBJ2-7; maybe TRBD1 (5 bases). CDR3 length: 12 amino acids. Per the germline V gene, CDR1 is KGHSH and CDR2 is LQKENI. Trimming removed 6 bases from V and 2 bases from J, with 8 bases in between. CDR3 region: CASSQGTYEQYF. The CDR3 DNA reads TGTGCCAGCTCCCAGGGCACCTACGAGCAGTACTTC.

The CDR3 nucleotides are TGCGCCAGCAGCATTGGGGGGACAGGGCGATTTGAGCCCCAGCATTTT. Encoded protein: CASSIGGTGRFEPQHF. This chain links TRBV5-1 with TRBJ1-5; 9 bases fit TRBD1. The CDR3 is 16 amino acids. Trimming took 4 bases from V and 8 from J; bases not matched to a gene: 13. The germline V gene has CDR1 SGHRS and CDR2 YFSETQ. The full variable domain, in which reference TRBV5-1 and TRBJ1-5 provide the parts outside the CDR3, is KAGVTQTPRYLIKTRGQQVTLSCSPISGHRSVSWYQQTPGQGLQFLFEYFSETQRNKGNFPGRFSGRQFSNSRSEMNVSTLELGDSALYLCASSIGGTGRFEPQHFGDGTRLSIL.

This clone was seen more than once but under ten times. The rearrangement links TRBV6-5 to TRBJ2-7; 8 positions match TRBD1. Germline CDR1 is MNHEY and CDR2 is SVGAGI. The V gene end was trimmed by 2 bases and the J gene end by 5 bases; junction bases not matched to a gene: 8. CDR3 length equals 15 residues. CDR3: CASSYGVTGENEQYF. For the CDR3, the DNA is TGTGCCAGCAGTTACGGCGTGACAGGGGAAAACGAGCAGTACTTC.

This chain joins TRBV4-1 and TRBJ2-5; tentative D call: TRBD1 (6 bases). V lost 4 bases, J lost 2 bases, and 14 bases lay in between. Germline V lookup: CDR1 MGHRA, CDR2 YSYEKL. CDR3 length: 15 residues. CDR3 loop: CASSLRGTLQETQYF. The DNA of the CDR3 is TGCGCCAGCAGCCTCCGAGGGACACTACAAGAGACCCAGTACTTC.

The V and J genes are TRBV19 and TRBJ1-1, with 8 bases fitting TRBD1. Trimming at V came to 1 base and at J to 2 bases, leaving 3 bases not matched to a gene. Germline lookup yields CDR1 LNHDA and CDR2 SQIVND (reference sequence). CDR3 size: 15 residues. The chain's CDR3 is CASSIGTGGNTEAFF. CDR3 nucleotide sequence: TGTGCCAGTAGTATAGGTACAGGGGGAAACACTGAAGCTTTCTTT.